This T cell receptor beta chain came from a study of shared clonotypes between healthy human individuals (dated by TCRdb to about 2020). Describing the broader study: Two women and three men aged 18 to 49 years were included in the cohort. For each donor, three plates each were used for CD4 naive and CD4 memory, two plates were used for CD8 naive, and one plate was used for CD8 memory. Each donor's leukapheresis produced roughly between about 0.9 and 9.5 billion PBMCs. Blood TCR repertoires of a handful of healthy adults were deeply sequenced to estimate repertoire size and the extent of clonotype sharing between individuals. Libraries were prepared and TCR repertoires were sequenced by different laboratories using diverse techniques, in order to increase sequencing depth and limit assay-specific biases.

Using the deep immunoSEQ assay, multiplex PCR amplified TCR CDR3 regions from genomic DNA. Genomic DNA extracted from each cell subset was distributed evenly over all wells of several immunoSEQ 96-well plates, and each plate served as one replicate. For sorted subsets, approximately 200 ng of genomic DNA, equivalent to about 30,000 T cell genomes, went into each replicate PCR. Purified libraries were quantified with a Qubit 3.0 fluorometer, sized on a Bioanalyzer 2100, and re-quantified with the KAPA Library Quantification kit. Each immunoSEQ 96-well plate was sequenced on its own single-read 150-cycle Illumina NextSeq 550 flow cell. Processing in the source paper ran as follows. Because only junctional sequences without quality scores were contained in the immunoSEQ output, filtering matching that applied to full-length reads could not be performed. Sequences were annotated with PyIR, a Python wrapper for IgBLAST v1.9, and V/J genes and CDR3 were assigned using IMGT germline references. Reads were removed for weak V/J assignments (E-value above 1e-6), missing CDR3, stop codons, out-of-frame junctions, or ambiguous translated residues. V3J clonotypes were defined by identical inferred V gene, J gene, and CDR3 amino acid sequence. Percentage overlap between repertoires was calculated by dividing the number of shared unique clonotypes by the size of the smaller repertoire. Three approaches were used to assess repertoire richness: RTK rarefaction, the Chao1 estimator, and Recon v2.1 estimates of unobserved clonotypes. For all TCRbeta clonotypes obtained by the gDNA method from a few donors, generation probabilities were computed with OLGA. In TCRdb, the immuneACCESS table is reduced to in-frame sequences with V and J assigned. These tables do not hold every clone; where another copy was compared, an unresolved V gene accounts for under half, and the others remain unexplained. The V and J calls and clone size come from that table; D and trimming were worked out from the DNA. Within this sample are about 610,000 clones, with roughly 95% of them counted one time only. Of the sample, roughly 0.12% is held by the ten largest clones.

Counted from cysteine to phenylalanine, this CDR3 has 13 amino acids. Only the CDR3 portion is preserved as DNA: 39 bases, with reading frame beginning at the first base. Sequences LGHNA (CDR1) and YNFKEQ (CDR2) are obtained from the germline V gene. The V end loses 4 bases and the J end loses 5 bases, and a stretch of 9 bases separates them. The paper's findings and limits, for the study overall: Only blood was sampled, and tissue TCR repertoires likely differ from those in blood. Larger estimated clonotype richness was generally found for naive subsets than for memory subsets. Based on pairwise subsampling, the degree of clonotype sharing among donors was expected to be affected by sequencing depth. Rarefaction of sorted-subset datasets indicated incomplete sequencing despite the large sequencing depth. The small number of donors limited the genetic and exposure-history diversity represented. Sharing across a few donors was observed for about 5% of naive CD4, about 3.2% of naive CD8, roughly 2.3% of memory CD4, and approximately 0.41% of memory CD8 clonotypes. Higher generation probabilities were observed for clonotypes shared by all four sorted-subset donors than for non-shared clonotypes.

CD8 naive samples were obtained by positive selection for CCR7 among CD45RO-negative cells, yielding a CD45RA+CCR7+ population from which TemRA cells were excluded. Healthy HIV-negative adults with no recently reported acute infections or vaccinations were included as donors. All donors were Caucasian adults living in Nashville, Tennessee, USA. Blood was collected by leukapheresis, and PBMCs were isolated by Ficoll-Histopaque density gradient centrifugation and then cryopreserved in liquid nitrogen vapor phase. Analytical flow cytometry was used to check the purity and quantity of every magnetically sorted T cell population. Genomic DNA was isolated from every sorted fraction and measured by UV absorbance on a Nanodrop 2000c. Comment on this clone: What this receptor recognizes is not known. No much larger clone is present one base from it, and per-base qualities are unavailable.

The material sequenced was naive CD8+ T cells sorted from blood. The sample's cell subset or site label, decoded: CD45RA+CCR7+. This receptor was taken from a woman aged 30 to 39 in good health. Rearrangement joined TRBV4-2 to TRBJ2-1; TRBD2 might be the D gene, on 6 matching bases. The DNA sequence is given as TGTGCCAGCAGCCCCGGGACTCACAATGAGCAGTTCTTC. This is translated as CASSPGTHNEQFF.